Reported below is one TCR beta chain. This clonotype came up a few times. Its antigen has not been determined. No base qualities exist here, and no much larger clone lies one base off it. TCR cDNA was synthesized by 5'RACE template switching, through which a universal primer site and unique molecular identifiers were introduced. Priming for cDNA synthesis came from both the TCR alpha and TCR beta constant segments. Library amplification involved two PCR steps, and the second step added sample barcodes and sequencing adapters. Sequencing of libraries was done on Illumina HiSeq 2500 (2x100 bp) or NovaSeq (2x150 bp). On the authors' methods: Reads were demultiplexed and collapsed into UMI consensus sequences with MIGEC, and V(D)J alignment was performed with MiXCR. Clonotypes responding to the vaccine were identified with edgeR on replicate PBMC samples, with the criteria of FDR below 0.01 and a log2 fold change above 5 up to day 15. Each bulk clonotype received a CD4 or CD8 identity based on whether the sequenced CD4 or CD8 repertoire contained that clonotype at higher abundance. The raw public data were reprocessed by TCRdb itself: fastp quality trimming at Q25, MiXCR clonotype calling, in-frame beta chains only. CDR3 protein sequences are deduplicated, and each keeps its most common genes and DNA. The V and J calls shown here were made by TCRdb, not taken from the authors' results. The sample table contains 400,000 to 650,000 distinct CDR3 sequences; only one count was recorded for 20% to 25% of them. Of the sample, about 15% is held by the ten largest clones.

The treatment or condition label for this specimen denotes: live attenuated yellow fever vaccine strain. At every blood-draw timepoint, two biological replicates of bulk PBMCs were collected. PBMCs were isolated from peripheral blood using a standard Ficoll-Paque protocol. TriZol was used to extract RNA from bulk PBMCs, CD4 and CD8 fractions, and dextramer-positive and dextramer-negative fractions. This record comes from a study of T cells after yellow fever vaccination (dated by TCRdb to between 2019 and 2020). Regarding the research as a whole: The SMART-Seq v4 Ultra Low Input RNA kit was used to prepare libraries from fractions with low cell numbers. Blood samples were taken at several timepoints before and after primary and secondary immunization, and bulk PBMC replicates and cell subsets were isolated. To follow T-cell clones before and after both primary and booster YFV17D yellow fever vaccination, bulk TCR alpha and beta repertoires underwent longitudinal sequencing. Two healthy male donors, one aged 18 to 30 and one aged 30 to 40 years, were included in the cohort. Study-level results and caveats: Because only two donors were included in the study, the extent to which the findings can be generalized is limited. Because abundant contaminating clonotypes from the bulk population could be contained in FACS-sorted repertoires, computational filtering was required. A small share of clonotypes occurred in both CD4 and CD8 compartments, likely arising from convergent recombination. Compared with the primary T-cell response, the secondary T-cell response was faster but weaker, reaching its peak on day 5 rather than on day 15. Most clones expanded after primary vaccination (96% of CD4 and roughly 90% of CD8) were re-detected after the booster, suggesting that broad memory maintenance occurred.

The CDR3 contains 13 residues, cysteine and phenylalanine counted. Left in the record is the CDR3 DNA by itself, 39 bases read in frame from the first base. Relative to germline, V is 2 bases shorter and J is 7 bases shorter, with 11 bases between their ends. Per the germline V gene, MNHEY is the CDR1 and SVGAGI is the CDR2. The chain uses TRBV6-5 and TRBJ2-5; the D gene is unclear. This clonotype was obtained from a man between 18 and 29 years old who received the YFV17D yellow fever vaccine. The material sequenced was PBMCs, taken more than 20 days after the first yellow fever vaccination. The CDR3 reads as follows: CASSYQPGGTQYF. The sequenced DNA: TGTGCCAGCAGTTACCAGCCGGGCGGGACCCAGTACTTC.